This T cell receptor (beta chain) appears in the sequencing data of a study of blood T cell repertoires in COVID-19. Background on the study: Samples taken during acute and convalescent COVID-19 were collected in the United States, Italy and Spain. T cells, B-cell-depleted T cells, or PBMCs provided the cDNA or gDNA that served as material.

Using immunoSEQ multiplex PCR, the repertoire was profiled, and TCRdb retains in-frame clones only, with some absent. In the table there are 200,000 to 250,000 clones, around 80% of which are singletons. This CDR3 has 14 amino acids. The germline CDR1 and CDR2 sequences are LNHDA and SQIVND (reference sequence). The ends were cut back, 3 bases at V and 0 bases at J, with 8 bases in the middle. The chain is built from TRBV19 and TRBJ1-1; no clear D. The sequencing input was PBMCs or T cells enriched from blood (not recorded which). The source of this sequence is a man aged 30 to 45 with acute COVID-19. The CDR3 loop is CASSISQMNTEAFF. The CDR3 DNA is TGTGCCAGTAGTATTAGTCAAATGAACACTGAAGCTTTCTTT.